The 25 T cell receptor beta chains below were found in one sample sequenced in a study of breast tumors, draining lymph nodes, adjacent tissues. Axillary draining lymph nodes of breast cancer patients supplied the node samples. TCRdb independently ran MiXCR on the multiplex PCR reads; one entry per CDR3 protein. The sample yields some 170,000 distinct CDR3 sequences, around 33% seen once. The sample consisted of axillary lymph node tissue. These receptors were obtained from a female donor with breast cancer. Some clones in this sample may be carry-over from other donors' samples.

In this sample, this clonotype turned up many times. The chain carries TRBV13 and TRBJ2-2; D is perhaps TRBD1 (5 bases). The CDR3 consists of 16 residues. The germline V gene encodes CDR1 PRHDT and CDR2 FYEKMQ (reference sequence). V lost 1 base and J lost 6, with 15 bases in between. The CDR3 is CASSLDAGRFAGELFF. The DNA for the CDR3 is TGTGCCAGCAGCTTAGATGCAGGGCGTTTTGCCGGGGAGCTGTTTTTT.

This clonotype has ten or more counts. The V call is TRBV20-1, the J call TRBJ2-1; D not certain. The CDR3 length is 12 residues. Trimming pared 3 bases from V and 8 bases from J, leaving 11 bases between. Germline V gene lookup returns CDR1 DFQATT and CDR2 SNEGSKA (reference sequence). CDR3 amino acids: CSASHKLYEQFF. As DNA, the CDR3 is TGCAGTGCTAGTCATAAGTTGTATGAGCAGTTCTTC.

This clonotype was detected ten times or more. For the CDR3, the DNA is TGTGCCAGCAGCCGGCTGACAGGGGCGCAAGAGACCCAGTACTTC. It yields the protein CASSRLTGAQETQYF. The rearrangement uses TRBV11-3 and TRBJ2-5; 8 nucleotides align to TRBD1. CDR3 length: 15 residues. Trimming at V came to 5 bases and at J to 2 bases, leaving 7 bases not matched to a gene. From germline, CDR1 is SGHNT and CDR2 YENEEA.

This clonotype was seen ten or more times. V usage is TRBV29-1 and J usage is TRBJ1-3, with D possibly TRBD1 on 5 matching bases. This CDR3 is built from 13 residues. Deletions cut 4 bases from V and 4 bases from J, with 11 bases between. Germline CDR1 and CDR2: SQVTM and ANQGSEA. The CDR3 protein is CSVGWGVGNTIYF. CDR3 bases: TGCAGCGTTGGGTGGGGGGTCGGAAACACCATATATTTT. Variable domain in full (rest from reference TRBV29-1 and TRBJ1-3): SAVISQKPSRDICQRGTSLTIQCQVDSQVTMMFWYRQQPGQSLTLIATANQGSEATYESGFVIDKFPISRPNLTFSTLTVSNMSPEDSSIYLCSVGWGVGNTIYFGEGSWLTVV.

On this clonotype itself: This could be a read error, since a much larger clone is one nucleotide away. The final CDR3 position lacks the conserved phenylalanine or tryptophan, pointing to a likely read error. The V gene is TRBV5-1, the J gene TRBJ2-7; 8 nucleotides agree with TRBD2. Germline V gene sequence: CDR1 SGHRS, CDR2 YFSETQ. V shed 3 bases and J 2 bases; nucleotides not matched to a gene: 10. This CDR3 is 16 amino acids long. The CDR3 nucleotides read TGCGCCAGCAGCTCTGGCGGGAGGATTGCCCCCTACGAGCAGTACTCC. It yields the protein CASSSGGRIAPYEQYS.

This clonotype was recorded at least ten times. The genes are TRBV3-1 and TRBJ1-6; D remains unclear. The germline V and J ends were trimmed by 6 bases and 5 bases, with 2 bases remaining between them. This CDR3 comprises 11 residues. The germline V gene has CDR1 LGHDT and CDR2 YNNKEL (reference sequence). The CDR3 DNA reads as TGTGCCAGCAGTAATAATTCACCCCTCCACTTT. Translated, it gives CASSNNSPLHF. Full variable domain (missing parts from reference TRBV3-1 and TRBJ1-6): DTAVSQTPKYLVTQMGNDKSIKCEQNLGHDTMYWYKQDSKKFLKIMFSYNNKELIINETVPNRFSPKSPDKAHLNLHINSLELGDSAVYFCASSNNSPLHFGNGTRLTVT.

This clonotype was recorded many times. The V and J genes are TRBV4-2 and TRBJ2-1, with no clear D. Trimming stripped 1 base from V and 4 bases from J, with 5 bases between. Per germline, CDR1 LGHNA and CDR2 YNFKEQ. This CDR3 comprises 13 residues. CDR3 sequence: CASSQGQYNEQFF. The CDR3 nucleotides are TGTGCCAGCAGCCAAGGGCAGTACAATGAGCAGTTCTTC.

Many counts were recorded for this clonotype. The J gene is TRBJ1-6, the V gene TRBV6-6, with TRBD1 identical over 8 bases. This CDR3 contains 14 residues. The trim removed 6 bases at V and 9 bases at J, leaving 7 bases unmatched. Germline V gives CDR1 MNHNY, CDR2 SVGAGI (reference sequence). The CDR3 DNA reads TGTGCCAGCAGCTCAGGGGGCTTAGCTTCACCCCTCCACTTT. Translation: CASSSGGLASPLHF.

This clonotype was detected ten times or more. The chain links TRBV4-1 to TRBJ2-5; 9 nucleotides agree with TRBD1. The CDR3 covers 13 residues. V gave up 4 bases and J gave up 4 bases; unmatched junction bases: 1. CDR1 and CDR2 (germline): MGHRA, YSYEKL. The CDR3 region has the DNA TGCGCCAGCAGCCCGGGACAGGGAGAGACCCAGTACTTC. This sequence encodes CASSPGQGETQYF.

The gene calls are TRBV7-8 and TRBJ1-3; D uncertain. The V end was cut by 5 bases, the J end by 8 bases, with 19 bases between. This CDR3 comprises 15 residues. Germline CDR1 reads SGHVS; CDR2 reads FQNEAQ. This CDR3 reads CASSPPRYYGYTIYF. Written as DNA, the CDR3 is TGTGCCAGCAGCCCTCCCCGCTACTATGGCTACACCATATATTTT.

This clonotype was counted between two and nine times. The CDR3 region has the DNA TGTGCCAGCAGTCAAAGGGTCGGCACCTACGAGCAGTACTTC. Translation gives CASSQRVGTYEQYF. V gene TRBV6-1 combines with J gene TRBJ2-7; D remains unclear. V lost 5 bases, J lost 2 bases, and 13 bases lay in between. The CDR3 covers 14 residues. Germline V gene lookup returns CDR1 MNHNS and CDR2 SASEGT.

This clonotype has at least ten counts. The chain links TRBV4-1 to TRBJ2-3; D ambiguous. The CDR3 is 15 residues long. V was shortened by 1 base and J by 2 bases, with 10 bases between the two germline ends. Germline CDR1 reads MGHRA; CDR2 reads YSYEKL. The chain's CDR3 is CASSQGERFTDTQYF. The CDR3 region has the DNA TGCGCCAGCAGCCAAGGCGAGAGGTTCACAGATACGCAGTATTTT.

In its sample, this clonotype was seen many times. The chain employs TRBV6-6 and TRBJ1-2; 12 bases match TRBD1. V lost 7 bases, J lost 7 bases, and 10 bases stayed unmatched. Germline CDR1 reads MNHNY; CDR2 reads SVGAGI (reference sequence). The CDR3 totals 15 residues. CDR3 sequence reads: CASKPEGQGAGGYTF. CDR3 DNA sequence: TGTGCCAGCAAGCCCGAGGGACAGGGGGCAGGTGGCTACACCTTC.

Many counts were recorded for this clonotype. This chain joins TRBV5-5 and TRBJ2-7; 9 nucleotides line up with TRBD1. Germline V CDR1 and CDR2: SGHKS, YYEKEE (reference sequence). There are 15 residues in the CDR3. With 6 bases clipped from V and 3 bases from J, the junction kept 10 bases outside the gene matches. CDR3 region: CASIPGDRALYEQYF. The CDR3 DNA sequence: TGTGCCAGCATTCCGGGGGACAGGGCCCTCTACGAGCAGTACTTC.

This clonotype was observed many times. This chain uses TRBV30 with TRBJ1-3; D is undetermined. V was pared by 3 bases and J by 3 bases, with 9 bases between. The length of the CDR3 is 13 residues. Per germline, CDR1 GTSNPN and CDR2 SVGIG (reference sequence). CDR3 nucleotides: TGTGCCTGGAGCGCCGAACATGGAAACACCATATATTTT. Protein product: CAWSAEHGNTIYF.

CDR3 protein: CASSFFLDRGNSNTGELFF. As DNA, the CDR3 is TGTGCCAGCAGTTTTTTTTTGGACAGGGGAAATTCGAACACCGGGGAGCTGTTTTTT. J is TRBJ2-2 and V is TRBV12-3 or TRBV12-4; 9 bases are a match to TRBD1. The CDR3 runs to 19 residues. After removal of 3 bases from V and 0 bases from J, the junction contained 11 bases not matched to a gene.

The V and J genes are TRBV7-3 and TRBJ2-1; TRBD1 aligns across 9 bases. CDR1 SGHTA and CDR2 FQGTGA come from the germline V gene. This CDR3 contains 14 residues. The J segment lost 7 bases and the V segment lost 4 bases, leaving 5 bases of the junction unmatched. The CDR3 protein is CASSWDREVNEQFF. The CDR3 region has the DNA TGTGCCAGCAGCTGGGACAGGGAGGTGAATGAGCAGTTCTTC.

The chain carries TRBV7-9 and TRBJ2-7, with 13 bases fitting TRBD2. The junction had 3 bases not matched to a gene; V was cut back by 1 base and J by 3 bases. The germline CDR1 and CDR2 sequences are SEHNR and FQNEAQ (reference sequence). The CDR3 spans 16 residues. This CDR3 is CASSLELAGGIYEQYF. For the CDR3, the DNA is TGTGCCAGCAGCTTAGAACTAGCGGGGGGGATCTACGAGCAGTACTTC.

The gene calls are TRBV5-1 and TRBJ2-7; TRBD2 is a possible D gene (6 bases). V dropped 6 bases and J dropped 0 bases, with 16 bases sitting between them. CDR1 is SGHRS, CDR2 YFSETQ, per germline. The CDR3 runs to 15 residues. This chain's CDR3 is CASTISGLLSYEQYF. The CDR3 bases are TGCGCCAGCACCATAAGCGGACTACTCTCCTACGAGCAGTACTTC.

This clonotype occurred many times. The J gene is TRBJ2-7, the V gene TRBV19; D is unclear. The CDR3 covers 13 residues. Trimming shortened V by 1 base and J by 2 bases, and 6 bases separated the two germline ends. CDR1 is LNHDA and CDR2 is SQIVND in the germline V gene (reference sequence). The CDR3 sequence: CASSIGSTYEQYF. Written as DNA, the CDR3 is TGTGCCAGTAGTATAGGGTCTACCTACGAGCAGTACTTC.

This clonotype was detected many times. V gene TRBV20-1 combines with J gene TRBJ2-5, with TRBD1 identical over 8 bases. Germline trimming cut 2 bases from V and 6 bases from J; bases unmatched to any gene: 17. From germline, CDR1 is DFQATT and CDR2 SNEGSKA (reference sequence). The CDR3 extends over 17 amino acids. CDR3 in amino acids: CSARPTRGQVSPKTQYF. The CDR3 DNA is TGCAGTGCTAGACCAACTAGGGGACAGGTGTCTCCCAAGACCCAGTACTTC.

In DNA, the CDR3 is TGTGCCAGCATCCGTCTAGCGGGGTGTGCCATGGGAAACACCATATATTTT. This codes for CASIRLAGCAMGNTIYF. V usage is TRBV11-3 and J usage is TRBJ1-3, with D hard to call. Per germline, CDR1 SGHNT and CDR2 YENEEA. Trimming left V 7 bases short and J 4 bases short, with 23 bases between. This CDR3 region has 17 residues.

The rearrangement joins TRBV27 to TRBJ2-1; no firm D call. Germline V lookup: CDR1 MNHEY, CDR2 SMNVEV (reference sequence). This CDR3 spans 16 amino acids. V lost 1 base to trimming and J lost 2 bases, with 12 bases between them. Written as DNA, the CDR3 is TGTGCCAGCAGTTTATTCCTGGGTCTTACCTACAATGAGCAGTTCTTC. This encodes CASSLFLGLTYNEQFF.

In the case of this clonotype: This likely comes from a read error, as the CDR3 has no conserved phenylalanine or tryptophan at its end. The V gene is TRBV10-1, the J gene TRBJ2-3; D call uncertain. Germline CDR1 reads WNHNN; CDR2 reads SYGVQD (reference sequence). The length of the CDR3 is 14 residues. V lost 10 bases, J lost 2 bases, and 16 bases lay in between. In DNA, the CDR3 is TGCGCCACCACCCAGGAGTCCCCCACAGATACGCAGTATTTA. It is translated as CATTQESPTDTQYL.

The table lists this clonotype with many counts. J is TRBJ1-6 and V is TRBV18; TRBD1 is a possible D gene (6 bases). Germline CDR1 reads KGHSH; CDR2 reads LQKENI. V was clipped by 2 bases and J by 6 bases, with 8 bases between them. The CDR3 loop spans 14 amino acids. CDR3 in amino acids: CASSPGQSNSPLHF. CDR3 DNA sequence: TGTGCCAGCTCACCAGGACAGTCTAATTCACCCCTCCACTTT.